This passage covers 20 T cell receptor beta chains from one sample sequenced in a study. MiXCR, run by TCRdb on the 5' RACE reads, gives a single entry per CDR3 protein. The table includes under 35,000 distinct CDR3 sequences, roughly 25% detected once. The sequencing sample was made of memory CD4+ T cells sorted from blood. Subset defined: memory CD4+ T cells, CD4+CD45RO+CD25-. Receptors were obtained from a female donor with breast cancer.

Points on this clonotype: A much larger clone is a single base away; this may be a read error. The chain carries TRBV27 and TRBJ2-3; weak D call: TRBD2 (5 bases). The CDR3 covers 13 residues. CDR1 is MNHEY, CDR2 SMNVEV, per germline (reference sequence). CDR3 nucleotides: TGTGCCAGCAGTTTAAGTCCGGGGAATACGCAGGATTTT. Encoded protein: CASSLSPGNTQDF.

This clonotype showed up many times. This chain uses TRBV5-1 with TRBJ2-1, with 9 positions matching TRBD1. In germline, CDR1 is SGHRS, CDR2 YFSETQ. This CDR3 has 17 amino acids. Trimming at V came to 3 bases and at J to 7 bases, leaving 14 bases not matched to a gene. As DNA, the CDR3 is TGCGCCAGCAGCTCTTCCCCGGGACAGGGATTTAGAAATGAGCAGTTCTTC. Translating gives CASSSSPGQGFRNEQFF.

J is TRBJ1-6 and V is TRBV5-1; perhaps TRBD1 as D (5 bases). V lost 3 bases to trimming and J lost 9 bases, with 13 bases between them. The CDR3 consists of 14 residues. Germline V gives CDR1 SGHRS, CDR2 YFSETQ. CDR3 amino acids: CASSWDGEFSPLHF. For the CDR3, the DNA is TGCGCCAGCAGCTGGGACGGAGAGTTTTCACCCCTCCACTTT.

This clonotype has a handful of counts. This sequence joins TRBV20-1 and TRBJ2-7; 7 nucleotides match TRBD1. V lost 5 bases, J lost 3 bases, and 13 bases stayed unmatched. The CDR3 runs to 15 residues. Germline V CDR1 and CDR2: DFQATT, SNEGSKA (reference sequence). Here the CDR3 DNA reads TGCAGTGCTCGAGGCCTCGGGACAGACTTCTACGAGCAGTACTTC. Amino acids: CSARGLGTDFYEQYF.

This clonotype showed up many times. J is TRBJ2-4 and V is TRBV4-2; 14 nucleotides agree with TRBD2. In germline, CDR1 is LGHNA, CDR2 YNFKEQ. The CDR3 consists of 15 residues. With V trimmed by 8 bases and J by 3 bases, 3 bases remained unmatched. The CDR3 DNA is TGTGCCAGCCGAGGGACTAGCGGGAGCAAAAACATTCAGTACTTC. Amino acid sequence: CASRGTSGSKNIQYF.

This clonotype was counted at least ten times. The chain employs TRBV5-5 and TRBJ2-4; possible D gene TRBD1, 6 bases. This CDR3 spans 13 amino acids. CDR1 is SGHKS, CDR2 YYEKEE, per germline (reference sequence). V gave up 5 bases and J gave up 5 bases, with 11 bases separating them. The CDR3: CASRGQLENIQYF. CDR3 DNA sequence: TGTGCCAGCAGAGGACAGCTAGAAAACATTCAGTACTTC.

This clonotype is a singleton in its sample. A much larger clone differs by one base, so this may be a read error. V and J are TRBV27 and TRBJ2-2, with D tentatively TRBD2 (5 bases). V was clipped by 8 bases and J by 4 bases, with 14 bases between them. This CDR3 comprises 14 residues. Germline loops: CDR1 MNHEY, CDR2 SMNVEV (reference sequence). For the CDR3, the DNA is TGTGCCAGCGGATGTAGCGCGGGCACCGGGGAGCTGTTTTTT. It yields the protein CASGCSAGTGELFF.

There are many counts of this clonotype. CDR3 sequence (DNA): TGCGCCAGCAGCCAGGTCCAGCGGGGAGAGACCCAGTACTTC. Its protein is CASSQVQRGETQYF. The gene calls are TRBV4-1 and TRBJ2-5, with 7 bases aligning to TRBD2. Unmatched junction bases numbered 5, after V lost 3 bases and J lost 4 bases. Germline loops: CDR1 MGHRA, CDR2 YSYEKL. This CDR3 region has 14 residues.

This clonotype came up a few times. This chain uses TRBV6-5 with TRBJ1-5, with a weak D call TRBD1 (5 bases). Germline assignment: CDR1 MNHEY and CDR2 SVGAGI. This CDR3 contains 15 residues. Trimming cost V 5 bases and J 9 bases, with 20 bases left between them. The DNA of the CDR3 is TGTGCCAGCAGTCCCCTAGGGTCTGGGGGTGGGCCCCAGCATTTT. Its protein product is CASSPLGSGGGPQHF.

Comment on this clonotype: This CDR3 fails to terminate in the conserved phenylalanine or tryptophan, so it likely reflects a read error. The V call is TRBV6-5, the J call TRBJ2-1, with D perhaps matching TRBD1 (6 bases). Trimming shortened V by 6 bases and J by 8 bases, and 17 bases separated the two germline ends. Germline V gives CDR1 MNHEY, CDR2 SVGAGI. The CDR3 covers 14 residues. For the CDR3, the DNA is TGTGCCAGCAGCTCTAATCAGGGGCGCTATGAGCAGTTCGTA. Translated, it gives CASSSNQGRYEQFV.

The rearrangement links TRBV29-1 to TRBJ2-7, with D possibly being TRBD1 (6 bases). Trimming took off 7 bases at V and 5 bases at J, with 18 bases between the two ends. The CDR3 runs to 13 residues. Germline-derived CDR1 and CDR2 are SQVTM and ANQGSEA. CDR3 coding DNA: TGCAGCGCCGCTCAGGGGTCCCCCGACGAGCAGTACTTC. Translated, it gives CSAAQGSPDEQYF.

The chain carries TRBV9 and TRBJ2-7; no clear D. Looked up from germline, CDR1 is SGDLS and CDR2 is YYNGEE. The CDR3 totals 13 residues. Trimming took 1 base from V and 4 from J, leaving 9 bases between them. For the CDR3, the DNA is TGTGCCAGCAGCGTATTTCCCGGATACGAGCAGTACTTC. Translating it yields CASSVFPGYEQYF.

This clonotype was seen a few times. The chain combines TRBV18 with TRBJ2-7, with a tentative D call TRBD2 (6 bases). Germline V lookup: CDR1 KGHSH, CDR2 LQKENI. Trimming stripped 1 base from V and 6 bases from J, with 19 bases between. The CDR3 contains 16 residues. CDR3 DNA sequence: TGTGCCAGCTCACCACAGAGGAGGGAGTTAGGTGGCGAGCAGTACTTC. Protein: CASSPQRRELGGEQYF.

The chain uses TRBV20-1 and TRBJ2-3, with unresolved D. V shed 4 bases and J shed 2 bases, with 10 bases lying between them. This CDR3 contains 13 residues. Per the germline V gene, CDR1 is DFQATT and CDR2 is SNEGSKA (reference sequence). CDR3 coding DNA: TGCAGTGCTACTAAACAGAACACAGATACGCAGTATTTT. Its protein is CSATKQNTDTQYF.

In this sample, this clonotype is medium-sized. The genes are TRBV5-1 and TRBJ2-7; D call uncertain. The CDR3 is made up of 14 amino acids. The germline V gene has CDR1 SGHRS and CDR2 YFSETQ. The V end was cut by 4 bases, the J end by 5 bases, with 16 bases between. The DNA for the CDR3 is TGCGCCAGCAGCCCGGCGGTAGCTTGGAACGAGCAGTACTTC. This translates into CASSPAVAWNEQYF.

The rearrangement joins TRBV27 to TRBJ2-5; D not certain. The CDR3 spans 16 residues. Between the trimmed V and J ends, which lost 5 bases and 2 bases, there was a span of 18 bases. The germline V gene has CDR1 MNHEY and CDR2 SMNVEV (reference sequence). The CDR3 bases are TGTGCCAGCAGTCATAGCACAATAGCTATTCAAGAGACCCAGTACTTC. Translated, it gives CASSHSTIAIQETQYF.

This clonotype was detected ten times or more. The chain couples TRBV27 to TRBJ2-7; possible D gene TRBD1, 7 bases. The germline V and J ends were trimmed by 5 bases and 4 bases, with 18 bases remaining between them. This CDR3 comprises 15 residues. Germline values: CDR1 MNHEY, CDR2 SMNVEV (reference sequence). This CDR3 is CASSPGGSGDYEQYF. The CDR3 DNA reads as TGTGCCAGCAGTCCAGGGGGGAGCGGAGATTACGAGCAGTACTTC.

In its sample, this clonotype was seen many times. This chain joins TRBV7-2 and TRBJ2-1, with 9 nucleotides matching TRBD1. Germline V gives CDR1 SGHTA, CDR2 FQGNSA. The CDR3 has 15 amino acids. J gave up 10 bases and V 2 bases, and 9 bases lay outside the gene matches. CDR3 region: CASSLTTGGVEEQFF. The CDR3 region has the DNA TGTGCCAGCAGCTTAACGACAGGGGGGGTGGAGGAGCAGTTCTTC.

The chain uses TRBV5-1 and TRBJ2-1; TRBD2 is a possible D gene (5 bases). Germline V gene data show CDR1 as SGHRS and CDR2 as YFSETQ. The CDR3 contains 15 residues. Between the trimmed V and J ends, which lost 1 base and 6 bases, there was a span of 14 bases. As DNA, the CDR3 is TGCGCCAGCAGCTTGACGCTTGCGGGCACCAATGAGCAGTTCTTC. The encoded protein is CASSLTLAGTNEQFF.

The chain recombines TRBV12-3 or TRBV12-4 with TRBJ1-5; possible D gene TRBD1, 5 bases. Trimming removed 3 bases at V and 4 bases at J, with 16 bases between. CDR3 length: 16 residues. This chain's CDR3 is CASSLGEMRGNQPQHF. The CDR3 DNA sequence: TGTGCCAGCAGTTTGGGGGAAATGAGGGGAAATCAGCCCCAGCATTTT.